This paragraph reports one TCR beta chain. This sample is part of a study of blood T cell repertoires in COVID-19. Study-level background: Collection of acute and convalescent COVID-19 samples took place in the United States, Italy and Spain. T cells, B-cell-depleted T cells, or PBMCs supplied cDNA or gDNA.

In the authors' workflow: Reference gene primer amplification yielded estimated nucleated cell counts. Sequenced by immunoSEQ multiplex PCR; TCRdb stores in-frame clones only, minus some. That table is the source of V, J and clone size, and D and trimming were worked out from the DNA. The data hold some 160,000 clones, with approximately 91% observed a single time. While infection was still active, Seattle patients were enrolled and then followed longitudinally. The CDR3 contains 16 residues. Trimming cost V 5 bases and J 0 bases, with 17 bases left between them. Germline CDR1 is SQVTM and CDR2 is ANQGSEA.

This TCR was sampled from a man between 18 and 29 years old with COVID-19, enrolled during active disease. Sequences were obtained from peripheral blood. The genes are TRBV29-1 and TRBJ1-5, with D possibly being TRBD1 (6 bases). DNA for the CDR3: TGCAGCGTTAGGGGGTCAGCGGGGGGTAGCAATCAGCCCCAGCATTTT. This translates into CSVRGSAGGSNQPQHF. Full variable domain (missing parts from reference TRBV29-1 and TRBJ1-5): SAVISQKPSRDICQRGTSLTIQCQVDSQVTMMFWYRQQPGQSLTLIATANQGSEATYESGFVIDKFPISRPNLTFSTLTVSNMSPEDSSIYLCSVRGSAGGSNQPQHFGDGTRLSIL.